A single sample is the source of the 17 T cell receptor beta chains below, sequenced in a study of control samples from healthy donors and cancer patients. This table comes from immunoSEQ multiplex PCR, and its TCRdb copy is limited to in-frame clones, with some not included. The table shows about 55,000 clones, with about 96% occurring only once. The sequenced sample consisted of blood. The receptors were gathered from a woman younger than 30 in good health.

The rearrangement uses TRBV3-1 (or the pseudogene TRBV3-2) and TRBJ1-5; no clear D gene. Germline CDR1 is LGHDT and CDR2 is YNNKEL (reference sequence). The CDR3 covers 15 residues. Trimming left V 2 bases short and J 0 bases short, with 8 bases between. The CDR3 DNA follows: TGTGCCAGCAGCCAACAGCCTTATAGCAATCAGCCCCAGCATTTT. It encodes CASSQQPYSNQPQHF.

V gene TRBV6-5 combines with J gene TRBJ1-1; D is undetermined. Trimming took off 6 bases at V and 1 base at J, with 9 bases between the two ends. The CDR3 totals 13 residues. The V gene's germline CDR1 is MNHEY and CDR2 SVGAGI. CDR3 in DNA: TGTGCCAGCAGCCCCTGGGGGAACACTGAAGCTTTCTTT. As protein: CASSPWGNTEAFF.

The rearrangement joins TRBV30 to TRBJ1-4; 7 bases are shared with TRBD1. The V gene's germline CDR1 is GTSNPN and CDR2 SVGIG (reference sequence). The CDR3 sequence is 13 residues long. V trimming: 2 bases; J trimming: 7 bases; junction bases outside the gene matches: 4. The CDR3 spells CAWSKGAGEKLFF. The CDR3 DNA follows: TGTGCCTGGAGTAAGGGGGCGGGTGAAAAACTGTTTTTT.

The chain employs TRBV19 and TRBJ2-1; tentatively, D is TRBD2 (5 bases). Germline assignment: CDR1 LNHDA and CDR2 SQIVND (reference sequence). V was clipped by 3 bases and J by 8 bases, with 5 bases between them. This CDR3 has 11 residues. CDR3 in amino acids: CASSISDEQFF. CDR3 bases: TGTGCCAGTAGTATTAGCGATGAGCAGTTCTTC. Complete variable domain (other parts from reference TRBV19 and TRBJ2-1): DGGITQSPKYLFRKEGQNVTLSCEQNLNHDAMYWYRQDPGQGLRLIYYSQIVNDFQKGDIAEGYSVSREKKESFPLTVTSAQKNPTAFYLCASSISDEQFFGPGTRLTVL.

The sample holds one count of this clone. This sequence joins TRBV19 and TRBJ2-7; D not certain. Per the germline V gene, CDR1 is LNHDA and CDR2 is SQIVND (reference sequence). Trimming removed 2 bases from V and 7 bases from J, with 9 bases in between. The CDR3 runs to 12 residues. The CDR3 spells CASSITLSEQYF. CDR3 DNA: TGTGCCAGTAGTATAACCCTTTCGGAGCAGTACTTC.

This chain connects TRBV4-3 to TRBJ2-7; D ambiguous. V lost 0 bases to trimming and J lost 0 bases, with 6 bases between them. The CDR3 has 14 residues. Germline lookup yields CDR1 LGHNA and CDR2 YSLEER. Here the CDR3 DNA reads TGCGCCAGCAGCCAAGAGACTGCCTCCTACGAGCAGTACTTC. Translated: CASSQETASYEQYF.

The chain combines TRBV6-5 with TRBJ1-5, with unresolved D. The V gene's germline CDR1 is MNHEY and CDR2 SVGAGI. Trimming left V 6 bases short and J 2 bases short, with 8 bases between. CDR3 length: 13 amino acids. CDR3 region: CASSMNGNQPQHF. The CDR3 DNA reads TGTGCCAGCAGCATGAACGGCAATCAGCCCCAGCATTTT.

This clone was recorded a few times. The rearrangement uses TRBV21-1 and TRBJ1-1; the table's D call, TRBD1, has no DNA check behind it. TRBV21-1 is a known pseudogene. This CDR3 spans 16 amino acids. Here the CDR3 reads CASSKSGINMNTEAFF. For the CDR3, the DNA is TGTGCCAGCAGCAAGTCAGGGATTAACATGAACACTGAAGCTTTCTTT.

This chain connects TRBV30 to TRBJ1-5; 8 positions match TRBD1. Germline trimming cut 3 bases from V and 5 bases from J; bases unmatched to any gene: 3. The CDR3 is 13 amino acids. Germline loops: CDR1 GTSNPN, CDR2 SVGIG (reference sequence). The CDR3 bases are TGTGCCTGGAGGGGACAGGCTCATCAGCCCCAGCATTTT. Translating gives CAWRGQAHQPQHF. The full variable domain, completed using reference TRBV30 and TRBJ1-5, is SQTIHQWPATLVQPVGSPLSLECTVEGTSNPNLYWYRQAAGRGLQLLFYSVGIGQISSEVPQNLSASRPQDRQFILSSKKLLLSDSGFYLCAWRGQAHQPQHFGDGTRLSIL.

There are a few counts of this clone. The V and J genes are TRBV9 and TRBJ1-1; no definite D call. This CDR3 is built from 14 residues. CDR1 and CDR2 (germline): SGDLS, YYNGEE. Trimming removed 3 bases at V and 7 bases at J, with 16 bases between. The CDR3 sequence: CASSAPESGGEAFF. The CDR3 DNA reads as TGTGCCAGCAGCGCACCTGAATCAGGCGGTGAAGCTTTCTTT.

The genes are TRBV24-1 and TRBJ1-2, with D unclear. The V gene's germline CDR1 is KGHDR and CDR2 SFDVKD. V gave up 1 base and J gave up 4 bases, with 6 bases separating them. The CDR3 contains 13 residues. The CDR3 bases are TGTGCCACCAGTGATTTTCGGGGCTATGGCTACACCTTC. Translating it yields CATSDFRGYGYTF.

This clone was seen once. This sequence joins TRBV27 and TRBJ1-3; 7 bases are shared with TRBD1. The CDR3 extends over 15 amino acids. After removal of 5 bases from V and 1 base from J, the junction contained 5 bases not matched to a gene. CDR1 is MNHEY and CDR2 is SMNVEV in the germline V gene (reference sequence). In DNA, the CDR3 is TGTGCCAGCAGTCTAGAGGGGGCATCTGGAAACACCATATATTTT. Its translation is CASSLEGASGNTIYF.

The chain combines TRBV5-5 with TRBJ2-7; D not certain. V was cut by 0 bases and J by 6 bases, with 4 bases left in between. In germline, CDR1 is SGHKS, CDR2 YYEKEE (reference sequence). This CDR3 region has 11 residues. This CDR3 reads CASSLGPEQYF. Written as DNA, the CDR3 is TGTGCCAGCAGCTTGGGGCCCGAGCAGTACTTC.

V gene TRBV7-9 combines with J gene TRBJ2-1; 9 bases fit TRBD1. Looked up from germline, CDR1 is SEHNR and CDR2 is FQNEAQ (reference sequence). The CDR3 consists of 17 residues. Trimming took 1 base from V and 0 from J; bases not matched to a gene: 4. CDR3 sequence: CASSLGQGDDSYNEQFF. In DNA, the CDR3 is TGTGCCAGCAGCTTAGGACAGGGGGACGACTCCTACAATGAGCAGTTCTTC.

For the CDR3, the DNA is TGTGCCAGCAGCCGACAGGGTAACTATGGCTACACCTTC. Its protein is CASSRQGNYGYTF. The V and J genes are TRBV7-9 and TRBJ1-2; 7 positions match TRBD1. Losses at the gene ends were 5 bases for V and 1 base for J; bases not matched to a gene: 1. This CDR3 is built from 13 residues. CDR1 and CDR2 from the germline V gene are SEHNR and FQNEAQ (reference sequence).

This clone came up once. The rearrangement links TRBV11-2 to TRBJ2-5; no clear D gene. This CDR3 contains 11 residues. CDR1 is SGHAT and CDR2 is FQNNGV in the germline V gene. V was pared by 5 bases and J by 2 bases, with 3 bases between. The CDR3 region has the DNA TGTGCCAGCAGCGCACAAGAGACCCAGTACTTC. Its translation is CASSAQETQYF.

This sequence joins TRBV28 and TRBJ1-4, with TRBD1 matching over 8 bases. This CDR3 has 14 amino acids. V gave up 6 bases and J gave up 7 bases; unmatched junction bases: 7. Germline V gives CDR1 MDHEN, CDR2 SYDVKM. CDR3 nucleotide sequence: TGTGCCAGCAGCGCAGGGGGCTTAAGTGAAAAACTGTTTTTT. Its translation: CASSAGGLSEKLFF.